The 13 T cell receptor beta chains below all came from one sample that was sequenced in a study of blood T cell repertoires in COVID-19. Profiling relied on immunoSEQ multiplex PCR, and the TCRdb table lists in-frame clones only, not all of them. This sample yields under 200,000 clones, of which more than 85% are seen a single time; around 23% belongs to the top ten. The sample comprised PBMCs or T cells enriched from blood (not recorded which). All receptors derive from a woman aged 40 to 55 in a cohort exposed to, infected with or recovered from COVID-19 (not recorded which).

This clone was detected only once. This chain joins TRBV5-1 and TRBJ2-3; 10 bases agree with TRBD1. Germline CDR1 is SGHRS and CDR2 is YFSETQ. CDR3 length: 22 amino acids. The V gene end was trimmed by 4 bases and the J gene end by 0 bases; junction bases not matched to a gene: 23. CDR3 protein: CASSIRQGAITLGGASTDTQYF. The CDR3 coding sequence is TGCGCCAGCAGCATACGACAGGGGGCAATAACCCTCGGAGGGGCTAGCACAGATACGCAGTATTTT.

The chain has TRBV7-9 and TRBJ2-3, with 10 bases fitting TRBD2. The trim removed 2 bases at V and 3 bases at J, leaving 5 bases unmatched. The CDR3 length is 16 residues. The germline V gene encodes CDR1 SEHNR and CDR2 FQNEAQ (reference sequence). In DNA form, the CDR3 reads TGTGCCAGCAGCTTATTGGCTAGCGGGAGAACAGATACGCAGTATTTT. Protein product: CASSLLASGRTDTQYF.

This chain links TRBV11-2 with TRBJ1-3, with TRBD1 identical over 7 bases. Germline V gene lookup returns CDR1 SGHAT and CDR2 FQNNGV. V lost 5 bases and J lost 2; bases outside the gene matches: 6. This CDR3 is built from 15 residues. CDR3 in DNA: TGTGCCAGCAGCGTTGACAGGGAACCTGGAAACACCATATATTTT. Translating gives CASSVDREPGNTIYF.

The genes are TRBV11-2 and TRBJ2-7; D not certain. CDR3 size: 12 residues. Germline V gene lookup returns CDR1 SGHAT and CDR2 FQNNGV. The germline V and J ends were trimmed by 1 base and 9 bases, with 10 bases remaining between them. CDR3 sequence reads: CASSLGLMGQYF. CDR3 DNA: TGTGCCAGCAGCTTAGGACTTATGGGGCAGTACTTC.

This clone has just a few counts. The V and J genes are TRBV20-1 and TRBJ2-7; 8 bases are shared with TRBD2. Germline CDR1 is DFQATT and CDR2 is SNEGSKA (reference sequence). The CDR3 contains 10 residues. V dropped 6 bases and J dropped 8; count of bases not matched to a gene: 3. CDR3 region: CSAGTSQQYF. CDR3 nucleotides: TGCAGTGCGGGGACTAGTCAGCAGTACTTC.

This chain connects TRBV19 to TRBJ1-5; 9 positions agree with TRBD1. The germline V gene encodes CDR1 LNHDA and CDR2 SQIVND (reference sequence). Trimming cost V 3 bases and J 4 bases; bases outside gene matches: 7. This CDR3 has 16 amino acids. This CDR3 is CASSINRGQGNQPQHF. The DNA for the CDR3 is TGTGCCAGTAGTATCAACAGGGGGCAAGGGAATCAGCCCCAGCATTTT.

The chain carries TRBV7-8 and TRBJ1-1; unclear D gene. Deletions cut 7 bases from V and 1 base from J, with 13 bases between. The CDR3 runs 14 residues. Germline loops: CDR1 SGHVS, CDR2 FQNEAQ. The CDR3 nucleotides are TGTGCCAGCATCAACGGACTCAGGAACACTGAAGCTTTCTTT. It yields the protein CASINGLRNTEAFF.

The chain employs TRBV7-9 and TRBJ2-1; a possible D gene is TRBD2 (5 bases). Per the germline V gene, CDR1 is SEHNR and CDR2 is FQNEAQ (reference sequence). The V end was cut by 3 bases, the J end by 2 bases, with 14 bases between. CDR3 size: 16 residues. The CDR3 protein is CASSFSTGLAYNEQFF. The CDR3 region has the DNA TGTGCCAGCAGCTTTTCAACCGGACTCGCCTACAATGAGCAGTTCTTC.

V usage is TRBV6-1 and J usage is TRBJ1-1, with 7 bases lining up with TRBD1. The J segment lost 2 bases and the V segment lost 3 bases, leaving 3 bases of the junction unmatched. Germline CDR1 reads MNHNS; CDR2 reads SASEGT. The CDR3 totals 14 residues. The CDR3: CASSERQGNTEAFF. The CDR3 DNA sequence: TGTGCCAGCAGTGAGCGACAGGGAAACACTGAAGCTTTCTTT.

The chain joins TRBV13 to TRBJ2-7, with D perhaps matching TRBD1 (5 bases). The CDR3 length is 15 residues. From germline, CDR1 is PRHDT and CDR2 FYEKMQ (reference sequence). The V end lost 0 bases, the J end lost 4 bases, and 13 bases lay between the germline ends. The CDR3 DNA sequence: TGTGCCAGCAGCTTAGGAGGGGCAGGGCCTTACGAGCAGTACTTC. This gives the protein CASSLGGAGPYEQYF.

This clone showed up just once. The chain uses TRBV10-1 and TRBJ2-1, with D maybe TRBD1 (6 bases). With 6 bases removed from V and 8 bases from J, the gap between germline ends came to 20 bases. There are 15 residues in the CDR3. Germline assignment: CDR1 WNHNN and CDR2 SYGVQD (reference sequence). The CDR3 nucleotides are TGCGCCAGCAGAGCCTCCCGGACAGTTGAGGATGAGCAGTTCTTC. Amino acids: CASRASRTVEDEQFF.

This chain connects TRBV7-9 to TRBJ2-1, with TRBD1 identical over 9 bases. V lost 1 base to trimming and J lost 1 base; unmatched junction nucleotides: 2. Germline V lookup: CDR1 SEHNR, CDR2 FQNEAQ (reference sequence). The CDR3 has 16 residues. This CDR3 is CASSLGQGVSYNEQFF. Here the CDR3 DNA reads TGTGCCAGCAGCTTAGGACAGGGGGTATCCTACAATGAGCAGTTCTTC.

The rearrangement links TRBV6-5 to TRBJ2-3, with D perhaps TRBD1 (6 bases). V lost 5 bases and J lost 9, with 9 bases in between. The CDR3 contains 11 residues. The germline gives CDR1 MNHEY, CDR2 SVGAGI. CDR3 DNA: TGTGCCAGCAGTAACGGACAGACGCAGTATTTT. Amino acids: CASSNGQTQYF.